The clone carrying this TCR beta chain has ten or more counts. Its antigen is undetermined. This specimen belongs to a study of response to subunit inactivated influenza vaccine. MiXCR, applied by TCRdb to the RT-PCR reads, yields one record per CDR3 protein. The profile shows about 520,000 distinct CDR3 sequences, over 25% of them singletons. Study conclusions and caveats: Each seasonal influenza vaccination, the authors suggested, recruits few new T cells.

The CDR3 has 16 amino acids. J gave up 3 bases and V 5 bases, and 12 bases lay outside the gene matches. The source was CD4+ T cells sorted from PBMCs, collected roughly 5 days after vaccination. The sequence was obtained from a man aged 45 to 65 who received an inactivated influenza vaccine. The V gene is TRBV12-3 or TRBV12-4, the J gene TRBJ2-7; 8 nucleotides align to TRBD1. The CDR3 loop reads CASSPSRSDRVYEQYF. DNA for the CDR3: TGTGCCAGCAGTCCTTCACGGTCGGACAGGGTCTACGAGCAGTACTTC.